This TCR beta chain was sequenced in a study of identical twins. From the 5' RACE reads, TCRdb called clonotypes with MiXCR, one entry per CDR3 protein. Among a few hundred thousand distinct CDR3 sequences, approximately 9.1% were seen once, and the ten largest hold about 8.1%. Study-wide results and limits: Twin-shared out-of-frame alpha sequences were enriched for low generation probability. Weaker excess sharing between twins was seen in beta out-of-frame sequences.

In germline, CDR1 is DFQATT, CDR2 SNEGSKA (reference sequence). V was clipped by 2 bases and J by 5 bases, with 9 bases between them. The CDR3 covers 13 residues. Each donor was a healthy Caucasian. This clonotype was observed many times. Its matching antigen is unknown. This chain links TRBV20-1 with TRBJ2-2; tentatively, D is TRBD2 (6 bases). The receptor was isolated from a woman aged 45-65 years in good health. Material for sequencing was naive T cells sorted from blood. CDR3 nucleotides: TGCAGTGCTAGACAGGGAGGAACCGGGGAGCTGTTTTTT. It encodes CSARQGGTGELFF.